What follows describes a single TCR beta chain. In germline, CDR1 is SGHTA, CDR2 FQGNSA. V shed 4 bases, J shed 0 bases, and the junction held 3 bases outside the gene matches. The CDR3 sequence is 16 residues long. The data belong to a study of blood T cell repertoires in COVID-19. Study context: Samples came from the United States, Italy and Spain, spanning acute and convalescent COVID-19. In each case, the material was cDNA or gDNA derived from T cells, B-cell-depleted T cells, or PBMCs.

In the study's own analysis: Estimates of nucleated cell counts were drawn from the amplification of reference gene primers. TCRdb keeps only in-frame clones here, not all; method: immunoSEQ multiplex PCR. V, J and clone size were drawn from that table, and D and trimming were deduced from the DNA. This repertoire shows about 75,000 clones, 90% found once; its top ten account for over 2.5%. The sequence was collected from a human donor in a cohort sampled during active COVID-19. V and J are TRBV7-2 and TRBJ2-7; 13 bases are shared with TRBD2. Sequenced sample: peripheral blood. The CDR3 region has the DNA TGTGCCAGCAGCTCGGGACTAGCGGGGAACTCCTACGAGCAGTACTTC. Translating gives CASSSGLAGNSYEQYF.